The 16 T cell receptor beta chains given below trace back to one sample, sequenced in a study of tumor-infiltrating lymphocytes in localized non-small cell lung cancer. Clones were sequenced by immunoSEQ multiplex PCR, and TCRdb holds only the in-frame ones, with some missing. Among 15,000 to 20,000 clones, more than 60% were seen once, and the ten largest hold about 6.4%. The sample comprised lung tumor tissue. These receptors were obtained from a human donor with non-small cell lung cancer.

This clone came up once. The rearrangement links TRBV28 to TRBJ2-7; possibly TRBD2 for D (5 bases). Germline V gene lookup returns CDR1 MDHEN and CDR2 SYDVKM. V lost 6 bases, J lost 4 bases, and 10 bases lay in between. The CDR3 covers 12 residues. The CDR3 reads CASRKRGYEQYF. For the CDR3, the DNA is TGTGCCAGCAGAAAACGGGGATACGAGCAGTACTTC.

The table lists this clone with a count of one. The chain couples TRBV7-2 to TRBJ1-3; D unresolved. Germline CDR1 SGHTA, CDR2 FQGNSA. This CDR3 region has 14 residues. V was pared by 7 bases and J by 0 bases, with 10 bases between. The CDR3 DNA reads TGTGCCAGCACCCCGGTCGTCTCTGGAAACACCATATATTTT. Protein product: CASTPVVSGNTIYF.

CDR3 DNA sequence: TGTGCCAGCTCACCGTACTCTGACAGGAACACTGAAGCTTTCTTT. It yields the protein CASSPYSDRNTEAFF. This chain joins TRBV18 and TRBJ1-1, with a possible D match to TRBD1 (5 bases). Germline values: CDR1 KGHSH, CDR2 LQKENI. The CDR3 has 15 residues. The V and J ends lost 3 bases and 1 base respectively, with 12 bases between them.

The chain is built from TRBV7-8 and TRBJ2-1; perhaps TRBD2 as D (5 bases). V gave up 5 bases and J gave up 3 bases, with 17 bases separating them. CDR1 is SGHVS and CDR2 is FQNEAQ in the germline V gene. CDR3 length: 16 residues. The CDR3 nucleotides are TGTGCCAGCAGCCTCCCAACGCAGCGGTTCTACAATGAGCAGTTCTTC. Its protein product is CASSLPTQRFYNEQFF.

The V and J genes are TRBV27 and TRBJ2-1; possible D gene TRBD1, 6 bases. Germline-derived CDR1 and CDR2 are MNHEY and SMNVEV (reference sequence). V lost 8 bases to trimming and J lost 3 bases, with 8 bases between them. This CDR3 is 12 amino acids long. CDR3 nucleotide sequence: TGTGCCAGCCGGACAGTCTACAATGAGCAGTTCTTC. Translation gives CASRTVYNEQFF.

J is TRBJ2-5 and V is TRBV19; D ambiguous. CDR1 and CDR2 from the germline V gene are LNHDA and SQIVND (reference sequence). The CDR3 contains 14 residues. Trimming took 2 bases from V and 9 from J, leaving 16 bases between them. This CDR3 is CASSISTEAGAQYF. CDR3 bases: TGTGCCAGTAGTATATCAACAGAAGCTGGGGCCCAGTACTTC. The whole variable domain, filled in from reference TRBV19 and TRBJ2-5, reads DGGITQSPKYLFRKEGQNVTLSCEQNLNHDAMYWYRQDPGQGLRLIYYSQIVNDFQKGDIAEGYSVSREKKESFPLTVTSAQKNPTAFYLCASSISTEAGAQYFGPGTRLLVL.

The chain employs TRBV2 and TRBJ2-1; no clear D. The CDR3 length is 12 residues. With 0 bases removed from V and 8 bases from J, the gap between germline ends came to 5 bases. Germline CDR1 SNHLY, CDR2 FYNNEI. CDR3 protein: CASSEAGYEQFF. The CDR3 nucleotides read TGTGCCAGCAGTGAAGCCGGCTATGAGCAGTTCTTC.

This chain connects TRBV9 to TRBJ2-3, with 8 bases identical to TRBD2. Germline V gives CDR1 SGDLS, CDR2 YYNGEE. This CDR3 has 16 residues. V trimming: 0 bases; J trimming: 1 base; junction bases outside the gene matches: 4. The CDR3 sequence: CASSVGAAGGTDTQYF. In DNA, the CDR3 is TGTGCCAGCAGCGTAGGAGCAGCGGGGGGCACAGATACGCAGTATTTT.

This clone was detected once. The J gene is TRBJ2-2, the V gene TRBV30; 10 positions agree with TRBD2. Germline assignment: CDR1 GTSNPN and CDR2 SVGIG (reference sequence). The CDR3 contains 16 residues. J was trimmed by 0 bases and V by 5 bases; bases with no gene match: 6. The chain's CDR3 is CAWVMGLASNTGELFF. In DNA form, the CDR3 reads TGTGCCTGGGTGATGGGACTAGCGTCGAACACCGGGGAGCTGTTTTTT. The full variable domain, with the rest looked up from reference TRBV30 and TRBJ2-2, is SQTIHQWPATLVQPVGSPLSLECTVEGTSNPNLYWYRQAAGRGLQLLFYSVGIGQISSEVPQNLSASRPQDRQFILSSKKLLLSDSGFYLCAWVMGLASNTGELFFGEGSRLTVL.

V and J are TRBV4-1 and TRBJ1-5; maybe TRBD1 (5 bases). The CDR3 consists of 18 residues. Trimming cost V 4 bases and J 0 bases, with 19 bases left between them. In germline, CDR1 is MGHRA, CDR2 YSYEKL. The CDR3 sequence is CASSLLPFGAYSNQPQHF. The CDR3 DNA reads TGCGCCAGCAGCCTTTTACCTTTCGGGGCTTATAGCAATCAGCCCCAGCATTTT.

In this sample, this clone turned up a few times. The chain recombines TRBV29-1 with TRBJ2-1; D remains unclear. V lost 0 bases, J lost 0 bases, and 12 bases lay in between. The CDR3 covers 16 residues. In germline, CDR1 is SQVTM, CDR2 ANQGSEA. In nucleotides, the CDR3 is TGCAGCGTTGAAGACCCGGCGGCGAGCTCCTACAATGAGCAGTTCTTC. The encoded protein is CSVEDPAASSYNEQFF.

This clone was detected once. The rearrangement joins TRBV18 to TRBJ1-2, with a weak D call TRBD1 (6 bases). The CDR3 is made up of 13 amino acids. Germline V gene lookup returns CDR1 KGHSH and CDR2 LQKENI. The ends were cut back, 4 bases at V and 8 bases at J, with 14 bases in the middle. The CDR3 is CASSHYGGAGYTF. DNA of the CDR3: TGTGCCAGCTCACATTACGGGGGCGCCGGCTACACCTTC.

The rearrangement links TRBV7-2 to TRBJ1-4; 8 bases fit TRBD1. J gave up 7 bases and V 6 bases, and 7 bases lay outside the gene matches. Germline loops: CDR1 SGHTA, CDR2 FQGNSA. The CDR3 length is 14 residues. For the CDR3, the DNA is TGTGCCAGCAGTTACAGGGGGTTTGGTGAAAAACTGTTTTTT. Encoded protein: CASSYRGFGEKLFF.

The chain employs TRBV7-2 and TRBJ2-1; D is uncertain. The CDR3 extends over 17 amino acids. Looked up from germline, CDR1 is SGHTA and CDR2 is FQGNSA. The ends were cut back, 7 bases at V and 9 bases at J, with 28 bases in the middle. Here the CDR3 reads CASIRTVTAIGSREQFF. The DNA of the CDR3 is TGTGCCAGCATCCGGACGGTGACGGCTATAGGTTCCCGTGAGCAGTTCTTC.

The J gene is TRBJ1-3, the V gene TRBV2; the match to TRBD1 covers 7 bases. Trimming took 8 bases from V and 0 from J; bases not matched to a gene: 4. The CDR3 is made up of 14 amino acids. The germline V gene has CDR1 SNHLY and CDR2 FYNNEI. In DNA form, the CDR3 reads TGTGCCAGCCGGGACAGAACCTCTGGAAACACCATATATTTT. Its translation is CASRDRTSGNTIYF. Using reference TRBV2 and TRBJ1-3 for the parts outside the CDR3, the full variable domain is EPEVTQTPSHQVTQMGQEVILRCVPISNHLYFYWYRQILGQKVEFLVSFYNNEISEKSEIFDDQFSVERPDGSNFTLKIRSTKLEDSAMYFCASRDRTSGNTIYFGEGSWLTVV.

This chain connects TRBV2 to TRBJ2-7; the match to TRBD1 covers 7 bases. Trimming at V came to 6 bases and at J to 0 bases, leaving 14 bases not matched to a gene. The CDR3 is 17 amino acids. The germline CDR1 and CDR2 sequences are SNHLY and FYNNEI. This CDR3 is CASRVPPGTVHSYEQYF. The CDR3 DNA follows: TGTGCCAGCAGGGTACCTCCCGGGACAGTACACTCCTACGAGCAGTACTTC.